These 2 T cell receptor beta chains came from one sample sequenced in a study of cytomegalovirus exposure and HLA in healthy donors (dated by TCRdb to about 2017). Preparation of the library involved the immunoSEQ multiplex PCR assay. The multiplex PCR relied on a mix of 60 forward primers for TCR Vbeta segments and 13 reverse primers for TCR Jbeta segments. Imported from immuneACCESS, the table was reduced by TCRdb to in-frame sequences with V and J called. These copies leave out some clones; in studies compared against another copy, an unresolved V gene accounts for under half, and the cause of the remainder is not known. Present in this sample are some 130,000 clones, around 79% of which were seen just once. The ten largest clones represent around 3.1% of the sample. The sample consisted of PBMCs. Receptors were obtained from a female donor in good health and CMV-seronegative.

The V and J genes are TRBV6-5 and TRBJ2-7; D possibly corresponds to TRBD2 (5 bases). V was trimmed by 6 bases and J by 3 bases, leaving 9 bases between them. The CDR3 is 12 amino acids. CDR1 MNHEY and CDR2 SVGAGI come from the germline V gene. Here the CDR3 reads CASSSGDYEQYF. The CDR3, as DNA: TGTGCCAGCAGCTCCGGGGACTACGAGCAGTACTTC.

Remarks on this clone: Sequence at one end of the junction differs from germline and may be a read error. V usage is TRBV7-7 and J usage is TRBJ2-5, with D possibly TRBD2 on 7 matching bases. Germline V gives CDR1 SSHAT, CDR2 FNYEAQ (reference sequence). This CDR3 contains 12 residues. This chain's CDR3 is CASKGGGETQYF. The CDR3 nucleotides read TGTGCTAGCAAAGGGGGGGGAGAGACCCAGTACTTC.